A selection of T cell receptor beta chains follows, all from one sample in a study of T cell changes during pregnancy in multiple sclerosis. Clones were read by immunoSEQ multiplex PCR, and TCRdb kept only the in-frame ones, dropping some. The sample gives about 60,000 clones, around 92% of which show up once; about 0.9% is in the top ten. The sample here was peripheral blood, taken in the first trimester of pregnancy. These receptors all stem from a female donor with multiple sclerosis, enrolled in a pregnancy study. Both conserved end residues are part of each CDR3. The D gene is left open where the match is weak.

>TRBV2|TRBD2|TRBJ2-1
CASSGVLAGFNEQFF
TGTGCCAGCAGTGGTGTCCTAGCGGGCTTCAATGAGCAGTTCTTC
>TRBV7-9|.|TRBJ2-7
CASSLKGGSGSPYEQYF
TGTGCCAGCAGCTTAAAGGGGGGGTCGGGGTCCCCCTACGAGCAGTACTTC
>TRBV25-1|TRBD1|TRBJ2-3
CASSGGSRGRQYF
TGTGCCAGCAGTGGGGGGTCCAGGGGGAGGCAGTATTTT
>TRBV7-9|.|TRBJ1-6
CASSSLYSPLHF
TGTGCCAGCAGCTCACTTTATTCACCCCTCCACTTT
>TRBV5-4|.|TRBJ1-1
CASSFAQRNTEAFF
TGTGCCAGCAGCTTCGCGCAGCGGAACACTGAAGCTTTCTTT
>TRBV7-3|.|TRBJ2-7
CASSLSGSSYEQYF
TGTGCCAGCAGCTTAAGCGGAAGCTCCTACGAGCAGTACTTC
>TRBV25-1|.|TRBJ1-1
CASSEVTGSNTEAFF
TGTGCCAGCAGTGAAGTTACAGGGTCGAACACTGAAGCTTTCTTT
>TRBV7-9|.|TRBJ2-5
CASSLGGTNQETQYF
TGTGCCAGCAGCTTAGGGGGGACAAACCAAGAGACCCAGTACTTC
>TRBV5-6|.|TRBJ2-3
CASSTRAATDTQYF
TGTGCCAGCAGCACGCGGGCAGCCACAGATACGCAGTATTTT
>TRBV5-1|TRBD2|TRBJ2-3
CASSFLAGMSDTQYF
TGCGCCAGCAGCTTTCTAGCGGGGATGTCAGATACGCAGTATTTT
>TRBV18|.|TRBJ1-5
CASSPEDRNQPQHF
TGTGCCAGCTCACCCGAAGACAGGAATCAGCCCCAGCATTTT
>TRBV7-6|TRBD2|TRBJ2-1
CASSTLLAGGPYEQFF
TGTGCCAGCAGCACTCTACTAGCGGGGGGGCCCTATGAGCAGTTCTTC
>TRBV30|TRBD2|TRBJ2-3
CAWDPGGLVTDTQYF
TGTGCCTGGGATCCCGGGGGACTAGTTACAGATACGCAGTATTTT
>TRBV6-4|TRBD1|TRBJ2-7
CASSEGQGRKQYF
TGTGCCAGCAGTGAGGGACAGGGTAGGAAGCAGTACTTC
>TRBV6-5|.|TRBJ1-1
CASRFRGLTNTEAFF
TGTGCCAGCAGGTTTAGGGGCCTAACGAACACTGAAGCTTTCTTT
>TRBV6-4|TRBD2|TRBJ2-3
CASSDGAGDLDTQYF
TGTGCCAGCAGTGACGGGGCGGGGGATTTAGATACGCAGTATTTT
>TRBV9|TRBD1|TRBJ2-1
CASSVEGAYEQFF
TGTGCCAGCAGCGTAGAGGGGGCCTATGAGCAGTTCTTC
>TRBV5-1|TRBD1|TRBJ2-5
CASRLITGVQETQYF
TGCGCCAGCAGACTCATTACAGGGGTGCAAGAGACCCAGTACTTC
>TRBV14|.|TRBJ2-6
CASSHRAGVSGANVLTF
TGTGCCAGCAGCCACAGGGCTGGGGTCTCTGGGGCCAACGTCCTGACTTTC
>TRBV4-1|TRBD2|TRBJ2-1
CASSQERGLAGGFLNEQFF
TGCGCCAGCAGCCAGGAACGGGGACTAGCGGGGGGGTTTTTGAATGAGCAGTTCTTC
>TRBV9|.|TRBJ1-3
CASSVATRGNTIYF
TGTGCCAGCAGCGTAGCCACGCGGGGAAACACCATATATTTT
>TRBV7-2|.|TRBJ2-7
CASSPLYEQYF
TGTGCCAGCAGCCCCCTGTACGAGCAGTACTTC
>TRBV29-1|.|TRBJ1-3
CKPTTPIHQGSSGNTIYF
TGCAAACCAACTACACCCATTCATCAGGGGAGCAGTGGAAACACCATATATTTT
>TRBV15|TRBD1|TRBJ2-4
CATSRTGESDIQYF
TGTGCCACCAGCAGGACAGGGGAGTCGGACATTCAGTACTTC
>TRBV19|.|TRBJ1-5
CATQNLGNQPQHF
TGTGCCACCCAGAATCTGGGCAATCAGCCCCAGCATTTT
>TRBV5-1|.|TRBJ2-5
CASSLASGETQYF
TGCGCCAGCAGCTTGGCCAGCGGGGAGACCCAGTACTTC